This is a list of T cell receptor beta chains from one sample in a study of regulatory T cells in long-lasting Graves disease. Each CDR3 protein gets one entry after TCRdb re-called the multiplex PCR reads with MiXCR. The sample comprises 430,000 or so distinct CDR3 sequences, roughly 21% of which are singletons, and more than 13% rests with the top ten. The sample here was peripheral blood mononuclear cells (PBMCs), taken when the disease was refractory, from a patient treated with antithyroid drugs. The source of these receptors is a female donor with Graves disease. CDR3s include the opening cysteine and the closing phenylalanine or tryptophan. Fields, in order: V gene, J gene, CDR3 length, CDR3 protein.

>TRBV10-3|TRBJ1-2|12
CAISPTNYGYTF
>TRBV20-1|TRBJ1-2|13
CSAPTEGVRGYTF
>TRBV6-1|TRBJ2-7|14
CASSDDGFDYEQYF
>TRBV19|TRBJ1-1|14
CASSEDRVGTEAFF
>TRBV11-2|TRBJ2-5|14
CASSPGQLSETQYF
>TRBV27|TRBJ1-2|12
CASSTTGHGYTF
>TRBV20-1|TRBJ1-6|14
CSATSADRNSPLHF
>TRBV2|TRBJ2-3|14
CASSAIADTDTQYF
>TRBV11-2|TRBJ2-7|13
CASSSTFTYEQYF
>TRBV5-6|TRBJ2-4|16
CASSLGTGRAKNIQYF
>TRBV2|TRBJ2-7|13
CASISGDDYEQYF
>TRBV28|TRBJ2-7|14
CASSLSGQVYEQYF
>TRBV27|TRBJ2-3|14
CASSPYGGTDTQYF
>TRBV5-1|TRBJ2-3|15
CASSLMGQGPDTQYF
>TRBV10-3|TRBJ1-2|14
CAITPGQGDYGYTF
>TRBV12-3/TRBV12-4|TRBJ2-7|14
CASSLKGHEYEQYF
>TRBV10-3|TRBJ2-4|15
CAISDLGPAKNIQYF
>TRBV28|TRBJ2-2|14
CASSWAGTTGELFF
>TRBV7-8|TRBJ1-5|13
CASAAGENQPQHF
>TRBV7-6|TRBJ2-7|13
CASSSWTSYEQYF
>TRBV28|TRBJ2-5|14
CASSLKKPIETQYF
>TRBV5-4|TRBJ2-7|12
CASSHADTEQYF
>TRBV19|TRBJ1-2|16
CASNNIDRSRGYGHTF
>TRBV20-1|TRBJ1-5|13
CSAREGYSQPQHF
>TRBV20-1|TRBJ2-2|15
CSARAGTMNTGELFF
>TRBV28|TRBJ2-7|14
CASSPGTVVYEQYF
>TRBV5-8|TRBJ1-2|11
CASSLEGMNTF
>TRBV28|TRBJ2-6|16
CASSLTGESGANVLTF
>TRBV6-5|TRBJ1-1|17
CASSYRRRGRKDTEAFF
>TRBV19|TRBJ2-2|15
CASAGETKHTGELFF
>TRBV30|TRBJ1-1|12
CAWVDRDIEAFF
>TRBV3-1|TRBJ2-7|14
CASSQDGSSYEQYF
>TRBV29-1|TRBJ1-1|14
CSVMTGPLNTEAFF
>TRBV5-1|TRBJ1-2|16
CASSPASQGEGYGYTF
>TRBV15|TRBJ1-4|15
CATSASGTGNEKLFF
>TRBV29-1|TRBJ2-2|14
CSVGGLPNTGELFF
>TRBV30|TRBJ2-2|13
CAWRDRGAGELFF
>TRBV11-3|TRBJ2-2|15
CASSLVAGNTGELFF
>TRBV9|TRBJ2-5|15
CASSVEQGVQETQYF
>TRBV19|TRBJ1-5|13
CAGHDRDNQPQHF
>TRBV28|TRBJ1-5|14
CASSLKFRGQPQHF